This TCR beta chain was profiled in a study of cytomegalovirus exposure and HLA in healthy donors. Germline CDR1 is SNHLY and CDR2 is FYNNEI. Trimming removed 3 bases from V and 2 bases from J, with 11 bases in between. This CDR3 is 15 amino acids long. PCR employed 60 Vbeta and 13 Jbeta primers. Clones were read by immunoSEQ multiplex PCR, and TCRdb kept only the in-frame ones, dropping some. The sample consists of some 120,000 clones, around 82% of them appearing once. The TCR sequence derives from a man aged 50 to 59 in good health and CMV-seronegative. The sequenced sample consisted of PBMCs. V is TRBV2 and J is TRBJ2-1; D perhaps matches TRBD1 (6 bases). Here the CDR3 reads CASSDDQGTYNEQFF. Written as DNA, the CDR3 is TGTGCCAGCAGTGACGACCAGGGGACCTACAATGAGCAGTTCTTC.